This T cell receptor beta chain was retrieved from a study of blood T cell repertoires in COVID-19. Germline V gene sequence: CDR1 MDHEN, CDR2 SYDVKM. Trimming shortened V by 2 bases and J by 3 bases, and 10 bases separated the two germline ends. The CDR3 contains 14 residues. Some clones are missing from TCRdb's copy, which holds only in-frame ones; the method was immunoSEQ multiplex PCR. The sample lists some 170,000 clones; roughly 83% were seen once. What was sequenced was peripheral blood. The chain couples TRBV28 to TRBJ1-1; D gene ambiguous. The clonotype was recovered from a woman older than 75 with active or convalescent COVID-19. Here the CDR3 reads CASSLSLTDTEAFF. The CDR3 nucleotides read TGTGCCAGCAGTTTAAGTTTAACGGACACTGAAGCTTTCTTT.